This TCR beta chain was captured by sequencing in a study of Graves' ophthalmopathy and Graves' hyperthyroidism. About the research overall: The study drew peripheral blood at initial diagnosis, before any treatment. Study-level results: Ophthalmopathy was separated from stable hyperthyroidism by a 13-signature model with 85% to 90% sensitivity and around 81% specificity. Most thyroid clonotypes with frequency above 0.001 were detected in blood too.

There are 15 residues in the CDR3. The germline V gene has CDR1 SGDLS and CDR2 YYNGEE. V gave up 0 bases and J gave up 1 base, with 11 bases separating them. Beta-chain TCR CDR3 regions were amplified from RNA transcripts. In the first round, RT-PCR was carried out with HTBI primers, and a multiplex PCR formed the second round. From the multiplex PCR reads, TCRdb called clonotypes with MiXCR, one entry per CDR3 protein. The data show fewer than 400,000 distinct CDR3 sequences, about 16% seen once. This clonotype was observed a few times. Its cognate antigen is unknown. It was from over 8.5 ml of fresh peripheral blood that the PBMCs came.

This sequence was found in a woman aged 18-29 years with Graves' ophthalmopathy. Sequences were obtained from peripheral blood. The chain recombines TRBV9 with TRBJ2-7; the D gene could be TRBD1 or TRBD2 (5 bases each). In DNA, the CDR3 is TGTGCCAGCAGCGTAGAGGGGAGTTTATCCTACGAGCAGTACTTC. Translation gives CASSVEGSLSYEQYF.